The TCR beta chain under discussion was sequenced for a study of blood T cell repertoires in COVID-19. The wider study: Samples taken during acute and convalescent COVID-19 were collected in the United States, Italy and Spain.

Looked up from germline, CDR1 is LNHDA and CDR2 is SQIVND (reference sequence). The CDR3 spans 18 residues. Trimming took 7 bases from V and 0 from J; bases not matched to a gene: 13. Seattle cases were enrolled at active infection and followed longitudinally. The authors' processing: Amplifying reference gene primers gave estimates of nucleated cell counts. Libraries were prepared by immunoSEQ multiplex PCR; TCRdb keeps only in-frame clonotypes and omits some of them. That table supplies the V and J calls and clone size; D and trimming were determined from the DNA. Of some 200,000 clones in the sample, around four fifths were seen once.

This chain links TRBV19 with TRBJ1-3; 9 bases line up with TRBD1. Sequencing was done on a sample of peripheral blood. This receptor was taken from a woman aged 70-85 years with COVID-19, enrolled during active disease. The CDR3 region has the DNA TGTGCCAGTACGAGACAGGGGGTAATTACCTTCTCTGGAAACACCATATATTTT. Its translation: CASTRQGVITFSGNTIYF.